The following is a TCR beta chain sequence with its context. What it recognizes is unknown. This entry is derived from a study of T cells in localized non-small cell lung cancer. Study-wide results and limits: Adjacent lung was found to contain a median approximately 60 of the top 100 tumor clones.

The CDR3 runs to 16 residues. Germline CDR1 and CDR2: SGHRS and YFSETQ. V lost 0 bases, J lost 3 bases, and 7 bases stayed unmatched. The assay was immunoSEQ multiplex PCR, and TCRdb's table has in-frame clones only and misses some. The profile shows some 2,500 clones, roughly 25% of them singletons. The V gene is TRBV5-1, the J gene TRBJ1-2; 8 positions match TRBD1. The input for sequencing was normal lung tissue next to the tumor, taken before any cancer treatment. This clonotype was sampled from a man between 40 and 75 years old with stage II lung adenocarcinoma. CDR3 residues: CASSLGPGQGDYGYTF. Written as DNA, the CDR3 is TGCGCCAGCAGCTTGGGTCCTGGACAGGGTGACTATGGCTACACCTTC.